The 32 T cell receptor beta chains below were found in one sample sequenced in a study of response to subunit inactivated influenza vaccine. TCRdb re-analysed the RT-PCR reads in MiXCR, keeping a single row per CDR3 protein. This sample has hundreds of thousands of distinct CDR3 sequences, with roughly 10% found just once. The input for sequencing was PBMCs from blood, taken on the day of vaccination. These receptors all come from a man between 50 and 59 years old who received an inactivated influenza vaccine.

This clonotype has a handful of counts. The V and J genes are TRBV29-1 and TRBJ2-7; 9 bases align to TRBD1. The CDR3 runs to 14 residues. The junction had 9 bases not matched to a gene; V was cut back by 6 bases and J by 3 bases. Germline V gene lookup returns CDR1 SQVTM and CDR2 ANQGSEA. The chain's CDR3 is CSVVPGQGNYEQYF. The CDR3 region has the DNA TGCAGCGTCGTTCCGGGACAGGGAAACTACGAGCAGTACTTC.

This clonotype was seen more than once but under ten times. The V gene is TRBV9, the J gene TRBJ2-7; no clear D gene. CDR1 SGDLS and CDR2 YYNGEE come from the germline V gene. The V gene lost 0 bases and the J gene lost 7 bases, with 17 bases spanning the gap. The CDR3 consists of 15 residues. CDR3 amino acids: CASSVALRTGEEQYF. Here the CDR3 DNA reads TGTGCCAGCAGCGTAGCTCTCAGGACGGGTGAGGAGCAGTACTTC. Using reference TRBV9 and TRBJ2-7 for the parts outside the CDR3, the full variable domain is DSGVTQTPKHLITATGQRVTLRCSPRSGDLSVYWYQQSLDQGLQFLIQYYNGEERAKGNILERFSAQQFPDLHSELNLSSLELGDSALYFCASSVALRTGEEQYFGPGTRLTVT.

The rearrangement joins TRBV10-3 to TRBJ1-6; 9 bases map to TRBD1. V shed 2 bases, J shed 9 bases, and the junction held 2 bases outside the gene matches. Germline CDR1 is ENHRY and CDR2 is SYGVKD. The CDR3 spans 14 residues. The CDR3 reads CAISEDRGASPLHF. The CDR3 nucleotides read TGTGCCATCAGTGAGGACAGGGGGGCTTCACCCCTCCACTTT.

This chain connects TRBV6-5 to TRBJ2-1; TRBD2 might be the D (5 bases). The germline gives CDR1 MNHEY, CDR2 SVGAGI. The CDR3 has 14 residues. V was pared by 0 bases and J by 9 bases, with 12 bases between. In DNA, the CDR3 is TGTGCCAGCAGTTACTCCGAGGGCGCTGGTGAGCAGTTCTTC. Its translation is CASSYSEGAGEQFF.

The sample holds a few counts of this clonotype. The chain carries TRBV4-3 and TRBJ2-7; D possibly corresponds to TRBD2 (6 bases). V was trimmed by 1 base and J by 2 bases, leaving 12 bases between them. Germline CDR1 reads LGHNA; CDR2 reads YSLEER. The CDR3 consists of 15 residues. The CDR3 region has the DNA TGCGCCAGCAGCCAAGGCACGGGAGCAGCCTACGAGCAGTACTTC. This encodes CASSQGTGAAYEQYF.

J is TRBJ2-1 and V is TRBV6-2 or TRBV6-3; TRBD2 agrees at 7 bases. With 6 bases clipped from V and 4 bases from J, the junction kept 12 bases outside the gene matches. The CDR3 is 16 amino acids. Germline CDR1 and CDR2: MNHEY and SVGEGT. As DNA, the CDR3 is TGTGCCAGCAGGCCCCTTGGCGCGGGAGTGTACAATGAGCAGTTCTTC. This codes for CASRPLGAGVYNEQFF.

The CDR3 sequence is CASSQRQGAYRGYTF. CDR3 bases: TGTGCCAGCAGCCAAAGACAGGGGGCTTATCGCGGCTACACCTTC. The chain couples TRBV7-2 to TRBJ1-2, with 10 bases identical to TRBD1. This CDR3 contains 15 residues. V gave up 5 bases and J gave up 8 bases; unmatched junction bases: 11. Germline values: CDR1 SGHTA, CDR2 FQGNSA.

The CDR3 nucleotides are TGTGCCAGCAGCTTAGGCCGCTGGGGGAACACTGAAGCTTTCTTT. The encoded protein is CASSLGRWGNTEAFF. V is TRBV11-2 and J is TRBJ1-1; D is uncertain. Per the germline V gene, CDR1 is SGHAT and CDR2 is FQNNGV. V was shortened by 1 base and J by 1 base, with 10 bases between the two germline ends. This CDR3 region has 15 residues.

This clonotype was detected ten times or more. The chain has TRBV20-1 and TRBJ1-4; D gene ambiguous. Germline V gene lookup returns CDR1 DFQATT and CDR2 SNEGSKA (reference sequence). This CDR3 spans 12 amino acids. V lost 5 bases and J lost 5, with 9 bases in between. The CDR3, as DNA: TGCAGTGCTCAAGGTCTGAATGAAAAACTGTTTTTT. This gives the protein CSAQGLNEKLFF.

This clonotype appeared a few times. The chain has TRBV29-1 and TRBJ2-3, with 8 bases matching TRBD2. Germline CDR1 is SQVTM and CDR2 is ANQGSEA. The CDR3 covers 12 residues. Trimming removed 7 bases from V and 4 bases from J; junction bases left unmatched: 4. CDR3 sequence (DNA): TGCAGCGGACTAGCGATCCCAGATACGCAGTATTTT. Amino acids: CSGLAIPDTQYF.

This clonotype was counted between two and nine times. The chain combines TRBV11-2 with TRBJ2-1; weak D call: TRBD1 (5 bases). CDR1 SGHAT and CDR2 FQNNGV come from the germline V gene. Trimming shortened V by 5 bases and J by 6 bases, and 20 bases separated the two germline ends. This CDR3 comprises 16 residues. The CDR3 loop is CASSLIRDILINEQFF. The CDR3, as DNA: TGTGCCAGCAGCCTAATCAGGGATATACTGATCAATGAGCAGTTCTTC.

The table lists this clonotype with a count of one. The chain carries TRBV29-1 and TRBJ2-5; TRBD1 matches at 8 bases. The germline V gene encodes CDR1 SQVTM and CDR2 ANQGSEA. The CDR3 covers 14 residues. The V segment lost 7 bases and the J segment 1 base; nucleotides outside the gene matches: 8. The CDR3 loop is CSGAGQGLQETQYF. CDR3 coding DNA: TGCAGCGGGGCAGGACAGGGACTCCAAGAGACCCAGTACTTC.

This sequence joins TRBV5-1 and TRBJ2-7; TRBD1 matches 10 bases. After removal of 4 bases from V and 4 bases from J, the junction contained 8 bases not matched to a gene. CDR3 length: 15 amino acids. Germline CDR1 SGHRS, CDR2 YFSETQ. CDR3: CASSPGQGLVYEQYF. CDR3 in DNA: TGCGCCAGCAGCCCGGGACAGGGGTTAGTATACGAGCAGTACTTC. Full variable domain (rest looked up from reference TRBV5-1 and TRBJ2-7): KAGVTQTPRYLIKTRGQQVTLSCSPISGHRSVSWYQQTPGQGLQFLFEYFSETQRNKGNFPGRFSGRQFSNSRSEMNVSTLELGDSALYLCASSPGQGLVYEQYFGPGTRLTVT.

CDR3 nucleotide sequence: TGTGCCATCAGTGAGTCTGGGGATAGTCAGACCCAGTACTTC. This codes for CAISESGDSQTQYF. The J gene is TRBJ2-5, the V gene TRBV10-3; no clear D. The CDR3 is made up of 14 amino acids. Germline loops: CDR1 ENHRY, CDR2 SYGVKD. Trimming removed 0 bases at V and 6 bases at J, with 11 bases between.

In this sample, this clonotype turned up a few times. The rearrangement uses TRBV6-2 or TRBV6-3 and TRBJ2-7, with TRBD1 identical over 8 bases. The junction had 6 bases not matched to a gene; V was cut back by 5 bases and J by 3 bases. The germline CDR1 and CDR2 sequences are MNHEY and SVGEGT. The CDR3 is 14 residues long. The chain's CDR3 is CASSRRDRIYEQYF. DNA of the CDR3: TGTGCCAGCAGTCGTAGGGACAGGATCTACGAGCAGTACTTC.

V usage is TRBV20-1 and J usage is TRBJ2-2; a possible D gene is TRBD2 (5 bases). The germline V gene has CDR1 DFQATT and CDR2 SNEGSKA (reference sequence). The V end was cut by 4 bases, the J end by 4 bases, with 10 bases between. The CDR3 runs 13 residues. The DNA for the CDR3 is TGCAGTGCTATCGTTCGGGGCACCGGGGAGCTGTTTTTT. It encodes CSAIVRGTGELFF.

This clonotype was seen a few times. The chain has TRBV4-3 and TRBJ2-1; D tentatively reads TRBD1 or TRBD2 (6 bases each). The CDR3 is 19 residues long. The germline CDR1 and CDR2 sequences are LGHNA and YSLEER. The germline V and J ends were trimmed by 1 base and 1 base, with 20 bases remaining between them. The CDR3 loop is CASSQVPTGASLSYNEQFF. The CDR3, as DNA: TGCGCCAGCAGCCAAGTCCCCACGGGGGCTAGCTTATCCTACAATGAGCAGTTCTTC.

Regarding this clonotype: Given the absence of the conserved phenylalanine or tryptophan at the CDR3 end, a read error is likely. The rearrangement joins TRBV3-1 to TRBJ1-4; D possibly corresponds to TRBD1 (6 bases). Germline V CDR1 and CDR2: LGHDT, YNNKEL (reference sequence). V was clipped by 3 bases and J by 4 bases, with 15 bases between them. CDR3 length equals 16 residues. CDR3 loop: CASSQGAGGFNEKLFL. In DNA form, the CDR3 reads TGTGCCAGCAGCCAGGGGGCCGGTGGATTTAATGAAAAACTGTTTCTT.

This clonotype was detected a few times. Its ends do not fully match the called genes, so a read error is possible. The rearrangement links TRBV6-1 to TRBJ2-2; D is ambiguous. This CDR3 contains 15 residues. The germline gives CDR1 MNHNS, CDR2 SASEGT. In DNA form, the CDR3 reads TGTGCCAGCAGGGAAGGGCTAACCGACACCGGGGAGCTGTTTTTT. Protein sequence: CASREGLTDTGELFF.

V usage is TRBV18 and J usage is TRBJ2-1; D is possibly TRBD1 (6 bases). Germline assignment: CDR1 KGHSH and CDR2 LQKENI. This CDR3 has 13 amino acids. V was trimmed by 3 bases and J by 6 bases, leaving 9 bases between them. CDR3 in DNA: TGTGCCAGCTCACCCGAGGGGGTCAATGAGCAGTTCTTC. Its translation: CASSPEGVNEQFF.

The sample holds many counts of this clonotype. The DNA for the CDR3 is TGCGCCAGCAGCCAAGATGTAGTAGCGGGGACCACAGATACGCAGTATTTT. Residues: CASSQDVVAGTTDTQYF. V usage is TRBV4-3 and J usage is TRBJ2-3; 8 bases align to TRBD2. Germline-derived CDR1 and CDR2 are LGHNA and YSLEER. The V and J ends lost 0 bases and 2 bases, in that order; junction bases with no gene match: 7. The CDR3 spans 17 residues.

This clonotype has a handful of counts. The chain is built from TRBV29-1 and TRBJ1-1; D is unresolved. This CDR3 comprises 13 residues. In germline, CDR1 is SQVTM, CDR2 ANQGSEA. V was pared by 1 base and J by 5 bases, with 11 bases between. The CDR3, as DNA: TGCAGCGTTGAAGTCTCCGGTGATACTGAAGCTTTCTTT. Translating gives CSVEVSGDTEAFF.

This clonotype has more than one count but fewer than ten. The CDR3 nucleotides read TGTGCCAGCAGTTTAGGCGGGGAGGGTCAGCCCCAGCATTTT. It is translated as CASSLGGEGQPQHF. The J gene is TRBJ1-5, the V gene TRBV12-3 or TRBV12-4; D unclear. This CDR3 spans 14 amino acids. Trimming took 1 base from V and 6 from J, leaving 10 bases between them.

This clonotype was counted only a few times. The chain carries TRBV6-5 and TRBJ1-2; D gene ambiguous. Germline V gene data show CDR1 as MNHEY and CDR2 as SVGAGI. This CDR3 is 16 amino acids long. The ends were cut back, 0 bases at V and 6 bases at J, with 17 bases in the middle. The CDR3 region has the DNA TGTGCCAGCAGTTACTCGGAACCTGGAGTAGTCAATGGCTACACCTTC. It codes for CASSYSEPGVVNGYTF.

About this clonotype: At one end the junction does not follow the germline gene, possibly because of a read error. This rearrangement joins TRBV7-2 to TRBJ2-1; 9 bases fit TRBD1. Looked up from germline, CDR1 is SGHTA and CDR2 is FQGNSA. The CDR3 totals 12 residues. The CDR3 loop is CASSSAGTGFIF. The CDR3 bases are TGTGCCAGCAGCTCGGCCGGGACAGGGTTCATCTTC.

This clonotype was picked up many times. The chain is built from TRBV5-1 and TRBJ1-1; maybe TRBD1 (5 bases). V lost 4 bases and J lost 4, with 20 bases in between. Germline loops: CDR1 SGHRS, CDR2 YFSETQ. The CDR3 spans 16 residues. In DNA, the CDR3 is TGCGCCAGCAGCCTACAAGTGGGAGGGGTGGGCACTGAAGCTTTCTTT. Translation gives CASSLQVGGVGTEAFF.

The V call is TRBV27, the J call TRBJ2-5; D assignment may be TRBD1 or TRBD2 (5 bases each). Looked up from germline, CDR1 is MNHEY and CDR2 is SMNVEV (reference sequence). V lost 3 bases to trimming and J lost 5 bases, with 10 bases between them. The CDR3 is 13 amino acids. This CDR3 is CASSFTGRETQYF. CDR3 DNA sequence: TGTGCCAGCAGTTTCACGGGGCGGGAGACCCAGTACTTC.

This clonotype was found a few times. CDR3 nucleotides: TGCGCCAGCAGCACCGCTACAGGAACTATAGTCGGACGCCACGAGCAGTACTTC. Protein: CASSTATGTIVGRHEQYF. The V call is TRBV5-1, the J call TRBJ2-7; D is perhaps TRBD1 (5 bases). Germline V gene lookup returns CDR1 SGHRS and CDR2 YFSETQ. CDR3 length: 18 residues. V dropped 4 bases and J dropped 5 bases, with 28 bases sitting between them.

The J gene is TRBJ2-5, the V gene TRBV28; no clear D gene. The ends were cut back, 2 bases at V and 5 bases at J, with 12 bases in the middle. The germline gives CDR1 MDHEN, CDR2 SYDVKM. CDR3 length: 14 residues. CDR3 residues: CASSLEGGYETQYF. CDR3 coding DNA: TGTGCCAGCAGTTTAGAAGGTGGTTACGAGACCCAGTACTTC.

This clonotype came up a few times. V and J are TRBV4-1 and TRBJ2-7; no firm D call. The CDR3 is 17 residues long. Trimming shortened V by 0 bases and J by 0 bases, and 15 bases separated the two germline ends. The V gene's germline CDR1 is MGHRA and CDR2 YSYEKL. CDR3 residues: CASSQDRSSRNSYEQYF. The CDR3 DNA sequence: TGCGCCAGCAGCCAAGATCGATCTAGTCGGAACTCCTACGAGCAGTACTTC.

The CDR3 sequence: CASSQGLASYNEQFF. The CDR3 DNA reads as TGTGCCAGCAGCCAGGGACTAGCGTCCTACAATGAGCAGTTCTTC. The chain employs TRBV7-3 and TRBJ2-1, with TRBD2 matching 10 bases. V trimming: 5 bases; J trimming: 1 base; junction bases outside the gene matches: 2. CDR3 length equals 15 residues. Germline lookup yields CDR1 SGHTA and CDR2 FQGTGA.

This clonotype has ten or more counts. The rearrangement joins TRBV6-2 or TRBV6-3 to TRBJ1-5; D unresolved. The CDR3 covers 19 residues. Germline V gives CDR1 MNHEY, CDR2 SVGEGT. The ends were cut back, 3 bases at V and 0 bases at J, with 21 bases in the middle. The CDR3 DNA sequence: TGTGCCAGCAGTTATATAGGTCCGGCGGTCATCTATAGCAATCAGCCCCAGCATTTT. It encodes CASSYIGPAVIYSNQPQHF.